These 9 T cell receptor beta chains were sequenced from one sample in a study of patients and donors after allogeneic stem cell transplantation. TCRdb processed the RT-PCR reads anew with MiXCR; each CDR3 protein has one entry. The sample lists approximately 200,000 distinct CDR3 sequences, approximately 41% occurring once. Sequencing was performed on blood, either unsorted or a sorted T cell fraction (not recorded which). All receptors derive from a human donor who was either an allogeneic HSCT recipient or a stem cell or donor lymphocyte infusion donor (not recorded which). It is not recorded whose cells these are; they may come from a transplant donor.

This chain uses TRBV6-6 with TRBJ1-5; 8 nucleotides agree with TRBD1. Germline CDR1 and CDR2: MNHNY and SVGAGI (reference sequence). Trimming cost V 6 bases and J 0 bases; bases outside gene matches: 4. This CDR3 comprises 15 residues. CDR3 nucleotides: TGTGCCAGCAGCCAGGGGGCGTCTAGCAATCAGCCCCAGCATTTT. Its translation is CASSQGASSNQPQHF.

The chain recombines TRBV3-1 with TRBJ1-1, with D hard to call. Germline CDR1 LGHDT, CDR2 YNNKEL (reference sequence). V was cut by 4 bases and J by 7 bases, with 16 bases left in between. The CDR3 consists of 14 residues. In DNA form, the CDR3 reads TGTGCCAGCAGCCCCGCGGGCCCTCATCTTGAAGCTTTCTTT. Translated, it gives CASSPAGPHLEAFF.

The rearrangement links TRBV15 to TRBJ1-1; D might be TRBD1 (5 bases). The germline CDR1 and CDR2 sequences are LNHNV and YYDKDF (reference sequence). The CDR3 covers 16 residues. V was pared by 0 bases and J by 0 bases, with 11 bases between. The CDR3 region has the DNA TGTGCCACCAGCAGAGACAGGGCCAACATGAACACTGAAGCTTTCTTT. This sequence encodes CATSRDRANMNTEAFF.

This clonotype was observed a few times. DNA for the CDR3: TGTGCCAGCGTGACGTCCACTGAGCAGTTCTTC. It yields the protein CASVTSTEQFF. V is TRBV25-1 and J is TRBJ2-1, with no clear D. CDR1 and CDR2 from the germline V gene are MGHDK and SYGVNS. The CDR3 runs 11 residues. Trimming pared 8 bases from V and 9 bases from J, leaving 11 bases between.

The chain employs TRBV4-3 and TRBJ1-2; no firm D call. V gave up 1 base and J gave up 6 bases, with 21 bases separating them. Per the germline V gene, CDR1 is LGHNA and CDR2 is YSLEER. The CDR3 is 17 residues long. The CDR3 protein is CASSQGAEELRRDGYTF. CDR3 DNA sequence: TGCGCCAGCAGCCAAGGAGCCGAGGAGCTCCGTAGGGATGGCTACACCTTC.

In its sample, this clonotype was seen many times. V gene TRBV12-3 or TRBV12-4 combines with J gene TRBJ1-1, with a weak D call TRBD1 (5 bases). CDR3 length: 12 residues. V lost 3 bases and J 5 bases, leaving 7 bases between the germline ends. The CDR3, as DNA: TGTGCCAGCAGTTTTTGGGGGACTGAAGCTTTCTTT. Translating gives CASSFWGTEAFF.

The chain carries TRBV5-1 and TRBJ2-7, with 7 bases fitting TRBD1. With V trimmed by 0 bases and J by 1 base, 10 bases remained unmatched. Germline CDR1 reads SGHRS; CDR2 reads YFSETQ. The CDR3 sequence is 17 residues long. CDR3 bases: TGCGCCAGCAGCTTGGAGGGATTGGACAGGCGATCCTACGAGCAGTACTTC. Translation: CASSLEGLDRRSYEQYF.

This rearrangement joins TRBV7-2 to TRBJ1-1, with D unclear. The CDR3 runs 15 residues. Germline V gene data show CDR1 as SGHTA and CDR2 as FQGNSA. V gave up 1 base and J gave up 0 bases, with 9 bases separating them. The CDR3 nucleotides read TGTGCCAGCAGCTTAGAATTAGGTCTGAACACTGAAGCTTTCTTT. It translates to CASSLELGLNTEAFF.

The rearrangement links TRBV5-6 to TRBJ2-7; the D gene is possibly TRBD1 (6 bases). Germline-derived CDR1 and CDR2 are SGHDT and YYEEEE. CDR3 size: 14 residues. Trimming removed 4 bases at V and 9 bases at J, with 20 bases between. CDR3 coding DNA: TGTGCCAGCAGCCTCCGACCAGACAGGTCGGGGCAGTACTTC. Its protein product is CASSLRPDRSGQYF.